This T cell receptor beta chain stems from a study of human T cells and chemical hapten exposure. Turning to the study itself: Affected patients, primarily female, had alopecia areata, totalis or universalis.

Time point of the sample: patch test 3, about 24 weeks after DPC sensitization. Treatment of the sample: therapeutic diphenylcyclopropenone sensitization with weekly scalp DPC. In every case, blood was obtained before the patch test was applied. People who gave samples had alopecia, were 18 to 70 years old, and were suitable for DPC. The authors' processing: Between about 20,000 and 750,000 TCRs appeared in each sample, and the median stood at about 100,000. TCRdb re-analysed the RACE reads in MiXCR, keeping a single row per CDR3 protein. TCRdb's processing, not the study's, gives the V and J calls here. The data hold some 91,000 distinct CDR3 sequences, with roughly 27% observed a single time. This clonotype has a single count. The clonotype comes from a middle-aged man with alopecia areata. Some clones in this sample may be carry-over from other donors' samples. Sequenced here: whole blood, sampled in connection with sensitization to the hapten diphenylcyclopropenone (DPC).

The CDR3: CASSLSTGDRGYEQYF. The CDR3, as DNA: TGTGCCAGTAGTCTGAGTACTGGGGACAGGGGCTACGAGCAGTACTTC. J is TRBJ2-7 and V is TRBV19; TRBD1 aligns across 10 bases. This CDR3 has 16 amino acids. Trimming took 5 bases from V and 3 from J; bases not matched to a gene: 10. Germline CDR1 is LNHDA and CDR2 is SQIVND (reference sequence).